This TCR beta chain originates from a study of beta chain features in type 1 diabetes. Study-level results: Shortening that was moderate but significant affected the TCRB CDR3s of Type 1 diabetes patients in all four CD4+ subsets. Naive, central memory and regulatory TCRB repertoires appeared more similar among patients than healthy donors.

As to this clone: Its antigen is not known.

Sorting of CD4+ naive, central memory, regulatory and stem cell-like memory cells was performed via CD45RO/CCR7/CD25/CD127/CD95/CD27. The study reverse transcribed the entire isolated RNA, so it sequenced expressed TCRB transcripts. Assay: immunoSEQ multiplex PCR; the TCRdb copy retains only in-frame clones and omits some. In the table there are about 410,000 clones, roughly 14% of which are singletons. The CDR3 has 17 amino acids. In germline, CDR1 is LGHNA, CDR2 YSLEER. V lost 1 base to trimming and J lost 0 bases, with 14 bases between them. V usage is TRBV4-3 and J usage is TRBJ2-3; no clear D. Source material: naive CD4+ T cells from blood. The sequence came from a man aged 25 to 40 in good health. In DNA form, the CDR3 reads TGCGCCAGCAGCCAAGTGTCGTTTTATGGGAGCACAGATACGCAGTATTTT. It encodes CASSQVSFYGSTDTQYF.